Shown below are 11 T cell receptor beta chains from a single sample sequenced in a study of CD4 T cells in relation to SARS-CoV-2 and coronaviruses. CD4+ T cells from unexposed donors were obtained before the COVID-19 pandemic (2011-2018). The cells were cultured for approximately 10 days before CD4+ T cells were isolated. No antigen has been assigned to these receptors. Sequencing used immunoSEQ multiplex PCR; TCRdb keeps in-frame clones, though not all of them. This table holds roughly 20,000 clones, about 60% found once. Material for sequencing was CD4+ T cells from PBMCs, cultured in vitro. Source of these receptors: a human donor in good health.

V gene TRBV7-6 combines with J gene TRBJ2-1, with TRBD2 matching over 9 bases. This CDR3 has 16 amino acids. V lost 1 base, J lost 8 bases, and 9 bases stayed unmatched. The germline CDR1 and CDR2 sequences are SGHVS and FNYEAQ. The CDR3 coding sequence is TGTGCCAGCAGCTTAGGCCATAGCGGGAGCGCTTATGAGCAGTTCTTC. This translates into CASSLGHSGSAYEQFF.

The chain is built from TRBV19 and TRBJ2-7; D ambiguous. V was shortened by 1 base and J by 0 bases, with 4 bases between the two germline ends. The CDR3 is made up of 13 amino acids. The germline CDR1 and CDR2 sequences are LNHDA and SQIVND (reference sequence). The DNA for the CDR3 is TGTGCCAGTAGTATAGGAGCCTCCTACGAGCAGTACTTC. Translated, it gives CASSIGASYEQYF. The whole variable domain, remainder taken from reference TRBV19 and TRBJ2-7, is DGGITQSPKYLFRKEGQNVTLSCEQNLNHDAMYWYRQDPGQGLRLIYYSQIVNDFQKGDIAEGYSVSREKKESFPLTVTSAQKNPTAFYLCASSIGASYEQYFGPGTRLTVT.

The chain employs TRBV28 and TRBJ1-1; a weak D match, TRBD1 (6 bases). Germline CDR1 reads MDHEN; CDR2 reads SYDVKM. V lost 5 bases and J lost 11, with 21 bases in between. The length of the CDR3 is 14 residues. In nucleotides, the CDR3 is TGTGCCAGCAGTCCCCCCGGGACAAGACCCGAGGCTTTCTTT. It is translated as CASSPPGTRPEAFF.

The gene calls are TRBV7-3 and TRBJ1-5; D uncertain. Germline V gives CDR1 SGHTA, CDR2 FQGTGA. The V end was cut by 5 bases, the J end by 3 bases, with 8 bases between. This CDR3 is built from 13 residues. The CDR3 is CASSQGPNQPQHF. The CDR3 DNA sequence: TGTGCCAGCAGCCAAGGACCCAATCAGCCCCAGCATTTT.

This rearrangement joins TRBV3-1 (or the pseudogene TRBV3-2) to TRBJ2-5; TRBD1 is a possible D gene (5 bases). Trimming took off 4 bases at V and 0 bases at J, with 15 bases between the two ends. CDR3 length equals 16 residues. Germline assignment: CDR1 LGHDT and CDR2 YNNKEL (reference sequence). The CDR3 reads CASSLPIRGYQETQYF. CDR3 in DNA: TGTGCCAGCAGCCTCCCAATTAGGGGTTACCAAGAGACCCAGTACTTC.

The gene calls are TRBV9 and TRBJ2-2, with D possibly matching TRBD2 (7 bases). Germline V gives CDR1 SGDLS, CDR2 YYNGEE. V was trimmed by 3 bases and J by 5 bases, leaving 11 bases between them. CDR3 length: 14 residues. CDR3 amino acids: CASSGGRGTGELFF. The CDR3 region has the DNA TGTGCCAGCAGCGGGGGGAGGGGGACCGGGGAGCTGTTTTTT.

This rearrangement joins TRBV7-2 to TRBJ2-5, with a tentative D call TRBD1 (6 bases). V lost 5 bases to trimming and J lost 1 base, with 11 bases between them. The germline gives CDR1 SGHTA, CDR2 FQGNSA. The CDR3 runs to 14 residues. The CDR3 region is CASSPQGFQETQYF. The CDR3 coding sequence is TGTGCCAGCAGCCCACAGGGTTTCCAAGAGACCCAGTACTTC.

The rearrangement uses TRBV28 and TRBJ2-7; 7 bases fit TRBD1. This CDR3 is built from 14 residues. In germline, CDR1 is MDHEN, CDR2 SYDVKM. V lost 3 bases, J lost 4 bases, and 6 bases stayed unmatched. The CDR3 DNA reads as TGTGCCAGCAGTTTCGGGGACAGACTGTACGAGCAGTACTTC. Protein: CASSFGDRLYEQYF.

V usage is TRBV29-1 and J usage is TRBJ1-6, with D possibly being TRBD1 (5 bases). This CDR3 region has 13 residues. The V gene's germline CDR1 is SQVTM and CDR2 ANQGSEA. Trimming took off 5 bases at V and 9 bases at J, with 14 bases between the two ends. CDR3 DNA sequence: TGCAGCGTTCAGACAGCGGGAGGTTCACCCCTCCACTTT. It yields the protein CSVQTAGGSPLHF.

This clone occurred a few times. V usage is TRBV28 and J usage is TRBJ1-5; D is ambiguous. The CDR3 runs to 16 residues. Germline lookup yields CDR1 MDHEN and CDR2 SYDVKM. V dropped 5 bases and J dropped 6 bases, with 20 bases sitting between them. The CDR3 DNA sequence: TGTGCCAGCAGTCCGCCAAAGAAGCTGGTAAGTCAGCCCCAGCATTTT. Amino acids: CASSPPKKLVSQPQHF.

The rearrangement links TRBV5-6 to TRBJ1-2, with a tentative D call TRBD1 (5 bases). The germline V gene encodes CDR1 SGHDT and CDR2 YYEEEE. V lost 4 bases to trimming and J lost 5 bases, with 15 bases between them. The CDR3 length is 14 residues. CDR3 in amino acids: CASSNGQTGYGYTF. CDR3 in DNA: TGTGCCAGCAGCAACGGACAAACGGGGTATGGCTACACCTTC. The full variable domain, completed using reference TRBV5-6 and TRBJ1-2, is DAGVTQSPTHLIKTRGQQVTLRCSPKSGHDTVSWYQQALGQGPQFIFQYYEEEERQRGNFPDRFSGHQFPNYSSELNVNALLLGDSALYLCASSNGQTGYGYTFGSGTRLTVV.